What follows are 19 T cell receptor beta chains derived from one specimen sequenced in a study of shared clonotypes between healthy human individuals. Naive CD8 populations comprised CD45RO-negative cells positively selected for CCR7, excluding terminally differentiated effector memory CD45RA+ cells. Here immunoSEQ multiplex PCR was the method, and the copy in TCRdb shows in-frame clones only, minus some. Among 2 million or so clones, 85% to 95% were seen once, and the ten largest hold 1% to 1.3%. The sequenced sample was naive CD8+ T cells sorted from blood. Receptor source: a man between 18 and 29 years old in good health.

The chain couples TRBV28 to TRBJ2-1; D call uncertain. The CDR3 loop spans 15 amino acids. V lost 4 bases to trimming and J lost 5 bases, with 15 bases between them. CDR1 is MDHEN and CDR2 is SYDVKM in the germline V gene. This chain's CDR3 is CASSSGLSRDNEQFF. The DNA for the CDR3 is TGTGCCAGCAGTTCCGGGCTCTCCCGTGACAATGAGCAGTTCTTC.

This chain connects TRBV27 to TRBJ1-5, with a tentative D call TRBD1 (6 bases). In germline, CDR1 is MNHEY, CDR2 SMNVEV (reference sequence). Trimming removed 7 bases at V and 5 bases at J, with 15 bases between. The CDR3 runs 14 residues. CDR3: CASKGGEWDQPQHF. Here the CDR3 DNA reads TGTGCCAGCAAAGGGGGGGAATGGGATCAGCCCCAGCATTTT.

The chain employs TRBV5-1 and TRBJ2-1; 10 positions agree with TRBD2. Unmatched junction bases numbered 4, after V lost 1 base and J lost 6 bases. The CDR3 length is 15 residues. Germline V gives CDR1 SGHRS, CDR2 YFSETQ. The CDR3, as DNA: TGCGCCAGCAGCTTGTGGCCTAGCGGGGGCAATGAGCAGTTCTTC. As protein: CASSLWPSGGNEQFF.

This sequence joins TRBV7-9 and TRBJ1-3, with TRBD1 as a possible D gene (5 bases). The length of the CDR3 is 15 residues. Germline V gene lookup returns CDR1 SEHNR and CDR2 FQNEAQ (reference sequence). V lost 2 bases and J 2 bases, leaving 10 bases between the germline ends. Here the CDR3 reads CASSLSSGAGNTIYF. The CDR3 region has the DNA TGTGCCAGCAGCTTAAGTTCGGGGGCTGGAAACACCATATATTTT.

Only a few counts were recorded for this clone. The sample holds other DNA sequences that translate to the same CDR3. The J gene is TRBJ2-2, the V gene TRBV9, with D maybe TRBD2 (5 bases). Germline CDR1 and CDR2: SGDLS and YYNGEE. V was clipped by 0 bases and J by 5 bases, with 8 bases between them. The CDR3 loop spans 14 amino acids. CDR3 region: CASSVGGGTGELFF. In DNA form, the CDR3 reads TGTGCCAGCAGCGTAGGAGGCGGGACCGGGGAGCTGTTTTTT. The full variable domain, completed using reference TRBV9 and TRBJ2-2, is DSGVTQTPKHLITATGQRVTLRCSPRSGDLSVYWYQQSLDQGLQFLIQYYNGEERAKGNILERFSAQQFPDLHSELNLSSLELGDSALYFCASSVGGGTGELFFGEGSRLTVL.

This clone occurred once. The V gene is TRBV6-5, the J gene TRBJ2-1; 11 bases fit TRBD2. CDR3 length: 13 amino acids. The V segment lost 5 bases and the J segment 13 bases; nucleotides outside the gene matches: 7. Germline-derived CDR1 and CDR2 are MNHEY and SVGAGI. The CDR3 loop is CASSQLAGEKQFF. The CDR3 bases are TGTGCCAGCAGTCAACTAGCGGGAGAAAAACAGTTCTTC.

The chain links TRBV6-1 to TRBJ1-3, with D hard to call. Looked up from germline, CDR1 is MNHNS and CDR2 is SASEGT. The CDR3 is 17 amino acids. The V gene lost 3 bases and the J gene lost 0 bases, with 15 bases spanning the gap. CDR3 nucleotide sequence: TGTGCCAGCAGTGATCCCCTAAGCAGTCGCTCTGGAAACACCATATATTTT. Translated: CASSDPLSSRSGNTIYF.

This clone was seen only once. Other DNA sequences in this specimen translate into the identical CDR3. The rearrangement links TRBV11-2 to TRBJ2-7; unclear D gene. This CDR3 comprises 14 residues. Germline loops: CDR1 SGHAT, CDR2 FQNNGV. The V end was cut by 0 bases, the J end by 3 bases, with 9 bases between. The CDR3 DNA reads TGTGCCAGCAGCTTAGATCCCGGCAGCTACGAGCAGTACTTC. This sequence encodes CASSLDPGSYEQYF.

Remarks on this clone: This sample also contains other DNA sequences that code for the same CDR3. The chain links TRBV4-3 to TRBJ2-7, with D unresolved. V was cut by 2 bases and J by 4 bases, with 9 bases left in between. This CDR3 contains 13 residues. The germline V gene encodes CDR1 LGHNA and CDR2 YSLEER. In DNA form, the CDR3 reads TGCGCCAGCAGCCAATCCGGAGAGTACGAGCAGTACTTC. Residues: CASSQSGEYEQYF.

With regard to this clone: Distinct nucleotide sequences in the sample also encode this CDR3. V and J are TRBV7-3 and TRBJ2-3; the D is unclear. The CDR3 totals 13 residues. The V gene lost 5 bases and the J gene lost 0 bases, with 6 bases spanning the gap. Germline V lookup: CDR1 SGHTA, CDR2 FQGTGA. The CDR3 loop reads CASSLKSTDTQYF. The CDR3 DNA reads TGTGCCAGCAGCCTTAAAAGCACAGATACGCAGTATTTT.

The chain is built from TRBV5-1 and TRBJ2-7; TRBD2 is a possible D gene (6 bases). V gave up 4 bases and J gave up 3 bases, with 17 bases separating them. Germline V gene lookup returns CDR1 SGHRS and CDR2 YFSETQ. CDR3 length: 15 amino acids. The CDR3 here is CASSPPAGRDYEQYF. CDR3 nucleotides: TGCGCCAGCAGCCCGCCGGCGGGGCGCGACTACGAGCAGTACTTC.

CDR3 loop: CASSSTPFIATDYNEQFF. The CDR3 region has the DNA TGTGCCAGCAGCTCAACCCCGTTTATAGCAACCGACTACAATGAGCAGTTCTTC. This rearrangement joins TRBV7-6 to TRBJ2-1; D remains ambiguous. Germline CDR1 is SGHVS and CDR2 is FNYEAQ. The CDR3 has 18 residues. The V end was cut by 4 bases, the J end by 3 bases, with 22 bases between.

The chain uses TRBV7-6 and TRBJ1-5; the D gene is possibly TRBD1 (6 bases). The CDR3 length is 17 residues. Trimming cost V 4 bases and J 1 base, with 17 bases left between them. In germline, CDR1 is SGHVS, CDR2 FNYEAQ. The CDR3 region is CASSWSKSQGSNQPQHF. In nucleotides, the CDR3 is TGTGCCAGCAGCTGGTCGAAGTCGCAGGGGAGCAATCAGCCCCAGCATTTT.

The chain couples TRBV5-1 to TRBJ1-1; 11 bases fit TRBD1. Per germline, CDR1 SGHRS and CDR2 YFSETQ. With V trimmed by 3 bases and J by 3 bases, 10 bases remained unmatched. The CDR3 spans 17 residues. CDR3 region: CASSYGTGGLLDTEAFF. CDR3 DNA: TGCGCCAGCAGCTATGGGACAGGGGGGCTTTTGGACACTGAAGCTTTCTTT.

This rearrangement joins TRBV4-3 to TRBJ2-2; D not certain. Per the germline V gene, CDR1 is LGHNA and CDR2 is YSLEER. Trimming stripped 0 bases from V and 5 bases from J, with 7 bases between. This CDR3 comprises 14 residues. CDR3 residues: CASSQDWSTGELFF. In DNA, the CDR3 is TGCGCCAGCAGCCAAGATTGGAGTACCGGGGAGCTGTTTTTT.

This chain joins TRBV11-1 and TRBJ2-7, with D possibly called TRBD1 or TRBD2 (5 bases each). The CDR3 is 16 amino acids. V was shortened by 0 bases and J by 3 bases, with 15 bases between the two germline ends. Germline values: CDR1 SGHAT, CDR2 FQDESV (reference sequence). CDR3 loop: CASSLAPEGISYEQYF. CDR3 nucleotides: TGTGCCAGCAGCTTAGCGCCCGAGGGGATTAGCTACGAGCAGTACTTC.

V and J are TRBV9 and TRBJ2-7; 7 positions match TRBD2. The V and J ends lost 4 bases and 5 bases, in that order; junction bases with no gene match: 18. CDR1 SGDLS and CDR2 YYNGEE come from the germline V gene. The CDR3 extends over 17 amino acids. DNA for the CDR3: TGTGCCAGCAGCTTTGCCGGCTGGGGGAGGGCCGCCAACGAGCAGTACTTC. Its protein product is CASSFAGWGRAANEQYF.

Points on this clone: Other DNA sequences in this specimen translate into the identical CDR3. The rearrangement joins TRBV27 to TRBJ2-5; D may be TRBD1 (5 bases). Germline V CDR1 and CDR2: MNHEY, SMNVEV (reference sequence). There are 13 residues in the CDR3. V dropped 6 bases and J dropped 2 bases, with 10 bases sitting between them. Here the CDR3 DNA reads TGTGCCAGCAGGAGAGACAGTCAAGAGACCCAGTACTTC. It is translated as CASRRDSQETQYF.

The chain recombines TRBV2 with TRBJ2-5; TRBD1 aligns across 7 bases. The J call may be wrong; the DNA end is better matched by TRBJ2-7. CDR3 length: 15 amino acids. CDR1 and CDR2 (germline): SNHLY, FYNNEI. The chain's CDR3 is CASSGRTGDVYEQYF. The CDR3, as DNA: TGTGCCAGCAGTGGGCGGACAGGAGACGTCTACGAGCAGTACTTC.